Sequencing of this TCR beta chain was carried out in a study of shared clonotypes between healthy human individuals. Deletions cut 2 bases from V and 2 bases from J, with 12 bases between. Germline values: CDR1 GTSNPN, CDR2 SVGIG (reference sequence). The CDR3 consists of 14 residues. Only in-frame clones appear in the TCRdb table, and some are missing; sequencing was by immunoSEQ multiplex PCR. The sample contains roughly 2 million clones, roughly 94% of which appear only once. The source material was naive CD4+ T cells sorted from blood. The subset was: CD45RA+ positively selected. The sequence came from a man younger than 35 in good health. V gene TRBV30 combines with J gene TRBJ2-5, with D perhaps assigned TRBD1 or TRBD2 (6 bases each). The CDR3 sequence: CAWSPGGGQETQYF. The DNA of the CDR3 is TGTGCCTGGAGTCCCGGAGGGGGGCAAGAGACCCAGTACTTC.